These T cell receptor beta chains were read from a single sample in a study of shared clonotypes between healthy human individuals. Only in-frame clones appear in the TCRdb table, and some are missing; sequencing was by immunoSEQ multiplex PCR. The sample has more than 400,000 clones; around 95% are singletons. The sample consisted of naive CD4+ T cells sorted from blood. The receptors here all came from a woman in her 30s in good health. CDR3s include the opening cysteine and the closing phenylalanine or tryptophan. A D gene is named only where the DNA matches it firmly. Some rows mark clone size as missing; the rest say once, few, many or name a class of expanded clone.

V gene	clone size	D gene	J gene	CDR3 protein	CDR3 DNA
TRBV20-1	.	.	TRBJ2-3	CRRRSTQYF	TGCAGGCGGAGGTCCACGCAGTATTTT
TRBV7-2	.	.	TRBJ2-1	CASSKQGHEQFF	TGTGCCAGCAGCAAACAGGGTCATGAGCAGTTCTTC
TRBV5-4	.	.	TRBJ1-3	CASSLGRGSGNTIYF	TGTGCCAGCAGCTTGGGCAGGGGCTCTGGAAACACCATATATTTT
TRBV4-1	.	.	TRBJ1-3	CASSQEGGSTIYF	TGCGCCAGCAGCCAAGAGGGGGGGAGCACCATATATTTT
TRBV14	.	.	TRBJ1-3	CASSHPGTASGNTIYF	TGTGCCAGCAGCCATCCCGGGACTGCATCTGGAAACACCATATATTTT
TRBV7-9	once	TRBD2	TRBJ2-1	CASSSFSGSSYNEQFF	TGTGCCAGCAGCTCATTTAGCGGGAGCTCCTACAATGAGCAGTTCTTC
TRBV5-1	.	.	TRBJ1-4	CASSQDTATNEKLFF	TGCGCCAGCAGCCAAGACACTGCAACTAATGAAAAACTGTTTTTT
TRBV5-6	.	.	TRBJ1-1	CASGPRTKNTEAFF	TGTGCCAGCGGACCGCGGACGAAGAACACTGAAGCTTTCTTT
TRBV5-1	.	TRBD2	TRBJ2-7	CASSLTTSGSGEQYF	TGCGCCAGCAGCCTGACGACTAGCGGGAGCGGAGAGCAGTACTTC
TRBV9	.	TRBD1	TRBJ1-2	CASSVAPSGQGEYGYTF	TGTGCCAGCAGCGTAGCCCCCTCGGGACAGGGGGAGTATGGCTACACCTTC
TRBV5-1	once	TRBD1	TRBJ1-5	CASSTGTGGLGNQPQHF	TGCGCCAGCAGCACCGGGACAGGGGGCTTGGGCAATCAGCCCCAGCATTTT
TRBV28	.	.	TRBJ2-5	CASSNRGRNRETQYF	TGTGCCAGCAGCAACAGAGGAAGAAACCGGGAGACCCAGTACTTC
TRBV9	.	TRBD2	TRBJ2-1	CASSVGLAGSEQFF	TGTGCCAGCAGCGTAGGACTAGCGGGTAGTGAGCAGTTCTTC
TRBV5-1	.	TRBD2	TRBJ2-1	CASSPGLAGNEQFF	TGCGCCAGCAGCCCAGGACTAGCTGGGAATGAGCAGTTCTTC
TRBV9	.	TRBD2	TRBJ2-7	CASSADLAGYEQYF	TGTGCCAGCAGCGCCGACCTAGCGGGATACGAGCAGTACTTC
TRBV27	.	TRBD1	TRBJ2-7	CASSKGTGSYEQYF	TGTGCCAGCAGCAAAGGGACAGGGTCCTACGAGCAGTACTTC
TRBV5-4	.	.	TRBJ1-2	CASSSPQIIGYTF	TGTGCCAGCAGCTCCCCTCAGATCATCGGCTACACCTTC
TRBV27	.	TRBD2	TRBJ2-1	CASRGTSGRGNEQFF	TGTGCCAGCAGGGGGACTAGCGGGAGAGGAAATGAGCAGTTCTTC
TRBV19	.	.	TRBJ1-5	CASSVRQPQPQHF	TGTGCCAGTAGTGTACGGCAACCTCAGCCCCAGCATTTT
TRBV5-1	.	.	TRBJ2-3	CASSLFSSRADTQYF	TGCGCCAGCAGCTTGTTTTCTAGCCGAGCAGATACGCAGTATTTT
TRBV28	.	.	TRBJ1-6	CASRAYSPLHF	TGTGCCAGCAGGGCATATTCACCCCTCCACTTT
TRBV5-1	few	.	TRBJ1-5	CASSIDSNQPQHF	TGCGCCAGCAGCATCGACAGCAATCAGCCCCAGCATTTT
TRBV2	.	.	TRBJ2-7	CASSEADGATYEQYF	TGTGCCAGCAGCGAAGCCGACGGAGCCACCTACGAGCAGTACTTC
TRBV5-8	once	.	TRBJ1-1	CASSSGRGGVPEAFF	TGTGCCAGCAGCTCCGGGAGAGGAGGCGTCCCTGAAGCTTTCTTT
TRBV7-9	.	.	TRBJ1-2	CASTTGGVGRSYGYTF	TGTGCCAGCACCACGGGGGGCGTTGGACGGAGCTATGGCTACACCTTC
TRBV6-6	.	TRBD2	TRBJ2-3	CASRLAATDTQYF	TGTGCCAGCAGACTAGCGGCCACAGATACGCAGTATTTT
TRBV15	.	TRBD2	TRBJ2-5	CATSSKVAGQETQYF	TGTGCCACCAGCAGCAAGGTAGCGGGCCAAGAGACCCAGTACTTC
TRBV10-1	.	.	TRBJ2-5	CASSRNYQETQYF	TGCGCCAGCAGTAGAAACTACCAAGAGACCCAGTACTTC
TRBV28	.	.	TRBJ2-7	CASREPGSSYEQYF	TGTGCCAGCAGAGAGCCGGGGAGCTCCTACGAGCAGTACTTC
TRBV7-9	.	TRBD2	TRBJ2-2	CASSLDSSGSGTGELFF	TGTGCCAGCAGTCTGGATTCTAGCGGGAGTGGGACCGGGGAGCTGTTTTTT
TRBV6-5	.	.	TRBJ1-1	CASSYYRTLNTEAFF	TGTGCCAGCAGTTACTATCGGACGTTGAACACTGAAGCTTTCTTT
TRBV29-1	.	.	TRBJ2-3	CSVGPFGSTDTQYF	TGCAGCGTTGGGCCATTCGGTAGCACAGATACGCAGTATTTT
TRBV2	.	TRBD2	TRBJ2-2	CASRSLAGRTGELFF	TGTGCCAGCAGATCCCTAGCGGGTAGAACCGGGGAGCTGTTTTTT
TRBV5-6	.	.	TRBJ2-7	CASSSPRAYEQYF	TGTGCCAGCAGCTCCCCGCGGGCCTACGAGCAGTACTTC
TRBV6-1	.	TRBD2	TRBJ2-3	CASRRTSVSDTQYF	TGTGCCAGCAGGAGGACTAGCGTCTCGGATACGCAGTATTTT
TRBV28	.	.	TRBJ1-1	CASSLPSGNLNEAFF	TGTGCCAGCAGTTTACCCTCCGGCAACTTGAATGAAGCTTTCTTT
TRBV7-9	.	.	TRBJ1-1	CASSLGGAEAFF	TGTGCCAGCAGCTTAGGGGGGGCTGAAGCTTTCTTT
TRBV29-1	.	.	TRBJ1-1	CSVEGVRGEAFF	TGCAGCGTTGAGGGGGTAAGGGGAGAAGCTTTCTTT
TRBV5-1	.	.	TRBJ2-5	CASSLVETQYF	TGCGCCAGCAGCTTGGTCGAGACCCAGTACTTC
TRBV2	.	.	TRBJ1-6	CASSELGSNSPLHF	TGTGCCAGCAGTGAGTTGGGCAGTAATTCACCCCTCCACTTT
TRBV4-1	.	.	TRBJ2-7	CASSQEALGQGSYEQYF	TGCGCCAGCAGCCAAGAAGCGTTGGGTCAGGGCTCCTACGAGCAGTACTTC
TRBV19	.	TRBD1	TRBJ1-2	CASSISDRPYGYTF	TGTGCCAGTAGTATTTCGGACAGGCCCTATGGCTACACCTTC
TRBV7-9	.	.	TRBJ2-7	CASSLYYEQYF	TGTGCCAGCAGCTTATACTACGAGCAGTACTTC
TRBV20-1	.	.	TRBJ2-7	CSASGAYEQYF	TGCAGTGCTAGTGGGGCCTACGAGCAGTACTTC
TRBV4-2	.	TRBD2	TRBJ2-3	CASSHGTSGRTDTQYF	TGTGCCAGCAGCCATGGGACTAGCGGCCGCACAGATACGCAGTATTTT
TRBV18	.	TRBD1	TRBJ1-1	CASSGQANTEAFF	TGTGCCAGCTCCGGACAGGCGAACACTGAAGCTTTCTTT
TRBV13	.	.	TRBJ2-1	CASSRVGERSVVEQFF	TGTGCCAGCAGCCGAGTTGGGGAGAGAAGTGTCGTTGAGCAGTTCTTC
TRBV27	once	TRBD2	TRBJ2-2	CASSSGPGTRRAGELFF	TGTGCCAGCAGTTCGGGGCCCGGGACTAGAAGAGCCGGGGAGCTGTTTTTT
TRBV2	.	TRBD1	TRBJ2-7	CASRTGPGQGDEQYF	TGTGCCAGCCGAACTGGACCGGGACAGGGCGACGAGCAGTACTTC
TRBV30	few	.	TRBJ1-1	CAWTLNTEAFF	TGTGCCTGGACGCTTAACACTGAAGCTTTCTTT
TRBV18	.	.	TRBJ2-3	CASSELYDTDTQYF	TGTGCCAGCTCCGAATTGTACGACACAGATACGCAGTATTTT
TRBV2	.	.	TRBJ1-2	CASSESGINYGYTF	TGTGCCAGCAGTGAATCCGGAATCAACTATGGCTACACCTTC
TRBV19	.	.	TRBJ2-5	CASQGTVGETQYF	TGTGCCAGTCAGGGAACGGTGGGAGAGACCCAGTACTTC